Presented here are 8 T cell receptor beta chains from one specimen sequenced in a study of blood T cell repertoires in COVID-19. The protocol was immunoSEQ multiplex PCR, while the TCRdb copy is restricted to in-frame clones and leaves out a portion. The table records around 200,000 clones, over 75% of them present only once. Source material: PBMCs or T cells enriched from blood (not recorded which). The receptors were sampled from a middle-aged woman with acute COVID-19.

The genes are TRBV6-1 and TRBJ1-6; possible D gene TRBD1, 5 bases. The CDR3 has 15 amino acids. The V gene's germline CDR1 is MNHNS and CDR2 SASEGT. V gave up 2 bases and J gave up 9 bases, with 14 bases separating them. CDR3 nucleotide sequence: TGTGCCAGCAGTGAATTAGGGACGCGGGGTTCACCCCTCCACTTT. It specifies CASSELGTRGSPLHF.

The rearrangement uses TRBV19 and TRBJ1-6; 7 bases align to TRBD1. The ends lost 5 bases at V and 9 bases at J; junction bases unmatched: 13. The CDR3 has 16 amino acids. Germline V gene lookup returns CDR1 LNHDA and CDR2 SQIVND (reference sequence). Written as DNA, the CDR3 is TGTGCCAGTAGTCCGAGGACAGGTCTGGTTCGTTCACCCCTCCACTTT. Translation gives CASSPRTGLVRSPLHF. Filled out from reference TRBV19 and TRBJ1-6, the complete variable domain reads DGGITQSPKYLFRKEGQNVTLSCEQNLNHDAMYWYRQDPGQGLRLIYYSQIVNDFQKGDIAEGYSVSREKKESFPLTVTSAQKNPTAFYLCASSPRTGLVRSPLHFGNGTRLTVT.

This clone was counted once. The rearrangement links TRBV21-1 to TRBJ2-7; the D call of TRBD2 is as the table states it, not checked on the DNA. TRBV21-1 is labeled a pseudogene. The CDR3 covers 16 residues. The CDR3 DNA sequence: TGTGCCAGCAGCAAAGGGGGCGAGCGGGAGAATAGGGAGCAGTACTTC. Amino acid sequence: CASSKGGERENREQYF.

This clone was observed many times. The J gene is TRBJ1-2, the V gene TRBV7-2, with 8 bases identical to TRBD1. CDR3 length: 17 amino acids. In germline, CDR1 is SGHTA, CDR2 FQGNSA. The trim removed 6 bases at V and 5 bases at J, leaving 17 bases unmatched. The CDR3 is CASSSTTQGATQYGYTF. In DNA form, the CDR3 reads TGTGCCAGCAGTTCAACCACCCAGGGGGCGACCCAATATGGCTACACCTTC. Complete variable domain (other parts from reference TRBV7-2 and TRBJ1-2): GAGVSQSPSNKVTEKGKDVELRCDPISGHTALYWYRQSLGQGLEFLIYFQGNSAPDKSGLPSDRFSAERTGGSVSTLTIQRTQQEDSAVYLCASSSTTQGATQYGYTFGSGTRLTVV.

The gene calls are TRBV19 and TRBJ1-1; 7 bases map to TRBD1. The CDR3 totals 14 residues. Germline loops: CDR1 LNHDA, CDR2 SQIVND (reference sequence). Unmatched junction bases numbered 2, after V lost 4 bases and J lost 0 bases. The CDR3 DNA is TGTGCCAGTAGTAGGGGACAGTTGAACACTGAAGCTTTCTTT. It codes for CASSRGQLNTEAFF.

The chain joins TRBV27 to TRBJ1-2, with D possibly being TRBD1 (5 bases). V dropped 3 bases and J dropped 8 bases, with 25 bases sitting between them. The CDR3 totals 17 residues. The germline V gene encodes CDR1 MNHEY and CDR2 SMNVEV (reference sequence). The CDR3 region is CASSFFSGGKGPQGYTF. CDR3 DNA sequence: TGTGCCAGCAGTTTCTTTTCGGGGGGAAAAGGCCCCCAGGGCTACACCTTC.

The chain employs TRBV5-1 and TRBJ2-2; 8 bases fit TRBD2. Losses at the gene ends were 0 bases for V and 0 bases for J; bases not matched to a gene: 7. Germline V gene sequence: CDR1 SGHRS, CDR2 YFSETQ. CDR3 length: 18 residues. CDR3 DNA sequence: TGCGCCAGCAGCTTGGATTTGCGGGGGGCAACGAACACCGGGGAGCTGTTTTTT. Amino acids: CASSLDLRGATNTGELFF. The full variable domain, its missing parts supplied by reference TRBV5-1 and TRBJ2-2, is KAGVTQTPRYLIKTRGQQVTLSCSPISGHRSVSWYQQTPGQGLQFLFEYFSETQRNKGNFPGRFSGRQFSNSRSEMNVSTLELGDSALYLCASSLDLRGATNTGELFFGEGSRLTVL.

This clone came up a few times. This chain joins TRBV6-2 or TRBV6-3 and TRBJ1-5; D may be TRBD1 (5 bases). Trimming removed 2 bases at V and 3 bases at J, with 17 bases between. CDR1 MNHEY and CDR2 SVGEGT come from the germline V gene. The CDR3 is 17 amino acids. The CDR3 reads CASSYAYPGGTNQPQHF. The CDR3, as DNA: TGTGCCAGCAGTTACGCCTACCCGGGGGGGACCAATCAGCCCCAGCATTTT.